The 6 T cell receptor beta chains below were found in one sample sequenced in a study of cytomegalovirus exposure and HLA in healthy donors. Both 60 Vbeta primers and 13 Jbeta primers went into the PCR. Assay: immunoSEQ multiplex PCR; the TCRdb copy retains only in-frame clones and omits some. Seen here are about 140,000 clones, about 71% observed once, and the top ten hold about 2%. Sequencing was performed on PBMCs. The receptors stem from a woman in her fifties or sixties in good health and CMV-seropositive.

This clone was detected a few times. The chain is built from TRBV5-1 and TRBJ2-5; 8 nucleotides agree with TRBD2. The CDR3 is 14 amino acids. V lost 1 base and J lost 11; bases outside the gene matches: 10. Germline V gene data show CDR1 as SGHRS and CDR2 as YFSETQ. The DNA for the CDR3 is TGCGCCAGCAGCTTGTTTAGCGGGACGATAGAGCAGTACTTC. Protein sequence: CASSLFSGTIEQYF.

J is TRBJ1-5 and V is TRBV2; D might be TRBD1 (5 bases). Germline V CDR1 and CDR2: SNHLY, FYNNEI. V was pared by 6 bases and J by 2 bases, with 20 bases between. The CDR3 is 17 residues long. The CDR3 DNA is TGTGCCAGCAGCGAATTCGAAGGGGTGGGCGGCAATCAGCCCCAGCATTTT. Amino acid sequence: CASSEFEGVGGNQPQHF.

The CDR3 protein is CATAGDTNTEAFF. As DNA, the CDR3 is TGTGCCACCGCAGGGGATACGAACACTGAAGCTTTCTTT. The J gene is TRBJ1-1, the V gene TRBV10-3; TRBD1 might be the D (6 bases). The V gene's germline CDR1 is ENHRY and CDR2 SYGVKD. The CDR3 is 13 amino acids. V shed 10 bases and J shed 1 base, with 13 bases lying between them.

V usage is TRBV19 and J usage is TRBJ1-5; D remains unclear. Trimming stripped 2 bases from V and 6 bases from J, with 11 bases between. Per germline, CDR1 LNHDA and CDR2 SQIVND (reference sequence). The CDR3 contains 14 residues. The CDR3 sequence: CASSILSGSQPQHF. The DNA for the CDR3 is TGTGCCAGTAGTATATTATCTGGGAGTCAGCCCCAGCATTTT.

The chain combines TRBV2 with TRBJ1-1; D might be TRBD1 (6 bases). V was cut by 4 bases and J by 4 bases, with 7 bases left in between. This CDR3 is 12 amino acids long. Germline V gene sequence: CDR1 SNHLY, CDR2 FYNNEI. The CDR3 region is CASSGGGTEAFF. The CDR3 DNA is TGTGCCAGCAGTGGAGGGGGCACTGAAGCTTTCTTT.

The gene calls are TRBV30 and TRBJ2-6; weak D call: TRBD2 (5 bases). From germline, CDR1 is GTSNPN and CDR2 SVGIG (reference sequence). V lost 0 bases and J lost 4, with 10 bases in between. The CDR3 spans 15 residues. CDR3 residues: CAWSVPGIGANVLTF. CDR3 sequence (DNA): TGTGCCTGGAGTGTACCCGGGATAGGGGCCAACGTCCTGACTTTC.